This TCR beta chain emerged from a study of sequential checkpoint blockade in melanoma. Study in general: Patients were randomized 1:1 to nivolumab-then-ipilimumab or ipilimumab-then-nivolumab first-line. After both sequences, patients received maintenance nivolumab.

Assay: immunoSEQ multiplex PCR; the TCRdb copy retains only in-frame clones and omits some. Among approximately 21,000 clones, around 80% were seen once, and the ten largest hold approximately 10%. Treatment specified: randomized to nivolumab then ipilimumab (arm A) or the reverse (arm B). Patients had received no earlier DNA-damaging chemotherapy. From thawed PBMCs, live CD3+CD8+ cells negative for CD19 and CD56 were sorted. Trimming removed 4 bases from V and 6 bases from J; junction bases left unmatched: 6. Germline V lookup: CDR1 MNHEY, CDR2 SMNVEV (reference sequence). The CDR3 spans 14 residues.

The specimen was CD8+ T cells sorted from blood (inferred from file names), collected from a patient given nivolumab and ipilimumab in sequence. The chain combines TRBV27 with TRBJ2-5, with 9 positions matching TRBD1. The TCR sequence derives from a human donor with melanoma. The CDR3 bases are TGTGCCAGCAGTTACCGGGACAGGGAACAGACCCAGTACTTC. It yields the protein CASSYRDREQTQYF.